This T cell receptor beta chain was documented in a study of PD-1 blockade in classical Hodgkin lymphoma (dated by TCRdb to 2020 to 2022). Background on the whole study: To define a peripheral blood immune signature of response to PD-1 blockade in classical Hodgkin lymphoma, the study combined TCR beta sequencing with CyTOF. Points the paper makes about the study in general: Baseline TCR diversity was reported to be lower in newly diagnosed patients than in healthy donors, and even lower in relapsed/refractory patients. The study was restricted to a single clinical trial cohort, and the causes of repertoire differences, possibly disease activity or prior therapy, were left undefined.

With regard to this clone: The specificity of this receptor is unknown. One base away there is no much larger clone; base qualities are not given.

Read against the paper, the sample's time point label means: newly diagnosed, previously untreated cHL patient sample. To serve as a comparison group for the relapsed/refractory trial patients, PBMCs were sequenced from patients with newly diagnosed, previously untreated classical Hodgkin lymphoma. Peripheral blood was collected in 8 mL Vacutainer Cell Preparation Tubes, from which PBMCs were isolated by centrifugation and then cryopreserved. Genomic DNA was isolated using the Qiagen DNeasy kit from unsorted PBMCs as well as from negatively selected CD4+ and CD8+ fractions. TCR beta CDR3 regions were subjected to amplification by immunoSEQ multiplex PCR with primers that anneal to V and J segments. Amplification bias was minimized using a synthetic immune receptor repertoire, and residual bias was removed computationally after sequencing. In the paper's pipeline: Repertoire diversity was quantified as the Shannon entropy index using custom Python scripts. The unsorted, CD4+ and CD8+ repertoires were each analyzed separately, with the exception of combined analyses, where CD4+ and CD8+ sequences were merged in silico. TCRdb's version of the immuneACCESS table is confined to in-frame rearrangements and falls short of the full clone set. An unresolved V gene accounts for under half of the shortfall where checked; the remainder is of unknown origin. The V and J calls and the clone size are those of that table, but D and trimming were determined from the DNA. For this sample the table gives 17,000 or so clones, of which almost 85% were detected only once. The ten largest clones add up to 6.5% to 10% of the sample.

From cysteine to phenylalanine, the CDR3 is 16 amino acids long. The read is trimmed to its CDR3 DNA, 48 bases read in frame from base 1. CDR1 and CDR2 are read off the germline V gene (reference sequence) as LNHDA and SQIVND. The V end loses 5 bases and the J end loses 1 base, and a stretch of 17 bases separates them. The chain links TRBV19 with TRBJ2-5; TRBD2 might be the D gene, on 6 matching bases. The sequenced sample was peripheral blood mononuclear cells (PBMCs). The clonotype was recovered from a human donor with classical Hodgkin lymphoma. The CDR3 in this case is CASSLGLPYFQETQYF. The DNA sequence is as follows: TGTGCCAGTAGTTTGGGACTGCCCTACTTCCAAGAGACCCAGTACTTC.